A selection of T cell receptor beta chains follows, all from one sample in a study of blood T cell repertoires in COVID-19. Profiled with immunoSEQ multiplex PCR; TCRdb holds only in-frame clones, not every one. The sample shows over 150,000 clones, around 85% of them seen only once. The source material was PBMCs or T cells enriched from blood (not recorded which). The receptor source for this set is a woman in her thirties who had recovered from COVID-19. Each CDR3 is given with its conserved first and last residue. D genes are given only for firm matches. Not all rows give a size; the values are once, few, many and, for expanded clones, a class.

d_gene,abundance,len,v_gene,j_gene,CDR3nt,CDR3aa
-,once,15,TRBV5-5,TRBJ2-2,TGTGCCAGCAGCTTGGCAGGGGAGATCACCGGGGAGCTGTTTTTT,CASSLAGEITGELFF
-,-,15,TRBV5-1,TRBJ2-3,TGCGCCAGCAGCTTGGACGGGGGGCGCACAGATACGCAGTATTTT,CASSLDGGRTDTQYF
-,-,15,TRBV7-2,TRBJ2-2,TGTGCCAGCAGCCCGGGACTCCGCGGGACCGGGGAGCTGTTTTTT,CASSPGLRGTGELFF
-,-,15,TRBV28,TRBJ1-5,TGTGCCGGAATGAGGCGGTATGGGAGCAATCAGCCCCAGCATTTT,CAGMRRYGSNQPQHF
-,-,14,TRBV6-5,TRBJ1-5,TGTGCCAGCAGTTACGATGGCTTTAATCAGCCCCAGCATTTT,CASSYDGFNQPQHF
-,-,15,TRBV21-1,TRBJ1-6,TGTGCCAGCAGTCATGTAGGGACAGAGAATTCACCCCTCCACTTT,CASSHVGTENSPLHF
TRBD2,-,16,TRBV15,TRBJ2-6,TGTGCCACCAGCAGGACTAGCGGGACTGGGGCCAACGTCCTGACTTTC,CATSRTSGTGANVLTF
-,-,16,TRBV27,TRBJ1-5,TGTGCCAGCAGTTTAGAGGCGCCCCTAAACAATCAGCCCCAGCATTTT,CASSLEAPLNNQPQHF
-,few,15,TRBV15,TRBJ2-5,TGTGCCACCAGCAGCGCCGGTATTGGGGCAGAGACCCAGTACTTC,CATSSAGIGAETQYF
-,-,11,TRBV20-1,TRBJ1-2,TGCAGTGCTATCGGGTCGGGTGGCTACACCTTC,CSAIGSGGYTF
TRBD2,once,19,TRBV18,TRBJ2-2,TGTGCCAGCTCACCACGCTCCCCGATTGGGACTAGCGGCGCCGGGGAGCTGTTTTTT,CASSPRSPIGTSGAGELFF
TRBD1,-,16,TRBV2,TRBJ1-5,TGTGCCAGCAGTGGCAGGGGGCAAGGGGGCAATCAGCCCCAGCATTTT,CASSGRGQGGNQPQHF
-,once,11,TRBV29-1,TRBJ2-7,TGCAGCGTTTTACAGGGCTACGAGCAGTACTTC,CSVLQGYEQYF
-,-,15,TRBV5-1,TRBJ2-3,TGCGCCAGCAGCTCCGAGGGAAGTAGCACAGATACGCAGTATTTT,CASSSEGSSTDTQYF
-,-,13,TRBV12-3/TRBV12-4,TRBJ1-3,TGTGCCAGCAATCCCCGGGTTGGAAACACCATATATTTT,CASNPRVGNTIYF
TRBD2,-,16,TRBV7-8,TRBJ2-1,TGTGCCAGCAGCCTGTCCGGACTAGCGGGGGCCGATGAGCAGTTCTTC,CASSLSGLAGADEQFF
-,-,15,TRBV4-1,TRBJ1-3,TGCGCCAGCAGCTCCGTGGGGCTTAGAGGAAACACCATATATTTT,CASSSVGLRGNTIYF
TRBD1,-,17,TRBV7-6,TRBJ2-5,TGTGCCAGCAGCCCCCATCCCCCCGCCAGGGGGCAGGAGACCCAGTACTTC,CASSPHPPARGQETQYF
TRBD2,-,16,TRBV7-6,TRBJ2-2,TGTGCCAGCAGCTTAGCGGGACTAGGGAACACCGGGGAGCTGTTTTTT,CASSLAGLGNTGELFF
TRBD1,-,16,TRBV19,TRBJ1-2,TGTGCCAGTAGCCAGGACAGGGCGGAGGTCGCCTATGGCTACACCTTC,CASSQDRAEVAYGYTF
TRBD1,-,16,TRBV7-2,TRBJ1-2,TGTGCCAGCAGCCAACGAGATGGACAGGGGGCGAATGGCTACACCTTC,CASSQRDGQGANGYTF
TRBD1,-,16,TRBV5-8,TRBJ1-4,TGTGCCAGCAGGCCGCGGACAGGTCGCTCTAATGAAAAACTGTTTTTT,CASRPRTGRSNEKLFF
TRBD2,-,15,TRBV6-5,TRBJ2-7,TGTGCCAGCAGGCCTACTAGCGGGGGATACTACGAGCAGTACTTC,CASRPTSGGYYEQYF
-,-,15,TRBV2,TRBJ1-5,TGTGCCAGCAGTGAGGGCAGGGCCGTCAATCAGCCCCAGCATTTT,CASSEGRAVNQPQHF
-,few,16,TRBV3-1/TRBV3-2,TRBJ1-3,TGTGCCAGCAGCCAACGAACACGAAACTCTGGAAACACCATATATTTT,CASSQRTRNSGNTIYF
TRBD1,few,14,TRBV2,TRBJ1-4,TGTGCCAGCAGAAGGGGACAGGGAGAGGAAAAACTGTTTTTT,CASRRGQGEEKLFF
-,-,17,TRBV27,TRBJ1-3,TGTGCCAGCTCCCTAGGCGCAGGACACCGCTCTGGAAACACCATATATTTT,CASSLGAGHRSGNTIYF
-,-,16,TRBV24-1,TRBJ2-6,TGTGCCACCAGTGAGTCAGGGGCATTTGGGGCCAACGTCCTGACTTTC,CATSESGAFGANVLTF
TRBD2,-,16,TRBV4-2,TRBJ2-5,TGTGCCAGCAGCCAAGAACTAGCGGGAGTTCCGCTTACCCAGTACTTC,CASSQELAGVPLTQYF
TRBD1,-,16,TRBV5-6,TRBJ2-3,TGTGCCAGCAGCCCCGGGACAGGGGATCGGACAGATACGCAGTATTTT,CASSPGTGDRTDTQYF
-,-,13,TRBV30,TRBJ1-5,TGTGCCTGGAGTCGGGGGGAGCGGCAGCCCCAGCATTTT,CAWSRGERQPQHF
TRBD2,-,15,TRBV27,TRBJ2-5,TGTGCCAGCAGTCTGGGGACTAGCGGGGTTGAGACCCAGTACTTC,CASSLGTSGVETQYF
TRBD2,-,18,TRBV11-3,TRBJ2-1,TGTGCCAGCAGCCCAGGGACTAGCGGGGGGCCCAGGTACAATGAGCAGTTCTTC,CASSPGTSGGPRYNEQFF
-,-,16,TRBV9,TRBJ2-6,TGTGCCAGCAGCCCCAGTTCCGGGGCTGGGGCCAACGTCCTGACTTTC,CASSPSSGAGANVLTF
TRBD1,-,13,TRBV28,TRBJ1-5,TGTGCCAGCATGGGGACAGCTAATCAGCCCCAGCATTTT,CASMGTANQPQHF
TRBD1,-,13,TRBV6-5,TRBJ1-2,TGTGCCAGCAGCATCGACAGGGCCTATGGCTACACCTTC,CASSIDRAYGYTF
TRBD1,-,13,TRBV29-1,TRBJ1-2,TGCAGCGCCCGTACGCGGACAGGGAAAGGCTACACCTTC,CSARTRTGKGYTF
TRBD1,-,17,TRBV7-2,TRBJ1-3,TGTGCCAGCAGCCCCCGGTTGGACAGGGGGCCTGGAAACACCATATATTTT,CASSPRLDRGPGNTIYF
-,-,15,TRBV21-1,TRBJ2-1,TGTGCCAGGTCCCTTAGCGGGAACTCCTACAATGAGCAGTTCTTC,CARSLSGNSYNEQFF
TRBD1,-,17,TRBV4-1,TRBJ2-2,TGCGCCAGCAGCCAAGAGGACAGGGTTAAGAACACCGGGGAGCTGTTTTTT,CASSQEDRVKNTGELFF
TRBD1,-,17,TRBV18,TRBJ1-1,TGTGCCAGCTCAGCCTTACAAACAGGGGGCTGGAACACTGAAGCTTTCTTT,CASSALQTGGWNTEAFF
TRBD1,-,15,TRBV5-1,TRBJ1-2,TGCGCCAGCAGCCCCGGACAGGGCGCTAACTATGGCTACACCTTC,CASSPGQGANYGYTF
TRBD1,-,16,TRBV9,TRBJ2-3,TGTGCCAGCAGCGAGAGGGACAGCCTTACGGGAGATACGCAGTATTTT,CASSERDSLTGDTQYF
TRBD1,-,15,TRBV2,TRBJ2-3,TGTGCCAGCAGTGAGGCGACAGGGGGCGGGGATACGCAGTATTTT,CASSEATGGGDTQYF
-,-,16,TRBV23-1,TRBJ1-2,TGCGCCAGCAGCCTCCCCCGAGGGGGGGCCTTCTATGGCTACACCTTC,CASSLPRGGAFYGYTF
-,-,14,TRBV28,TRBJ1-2,TGTGCCAGCAGACTTTCAGGGGTTAACTATGGCTACACCTTC,CASRLSGVNYGYTF
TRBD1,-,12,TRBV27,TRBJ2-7,TGTGCCAGCCGCCGACAGGGGTACGAGCAGTACTTC,CASRRQGYEQYF
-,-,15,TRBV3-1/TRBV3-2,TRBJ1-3,TGTGCCAGCAGCCAAGCACCCAGCTCTGGAAACACCATATATTTT,CASSQAPSSGNTIYF
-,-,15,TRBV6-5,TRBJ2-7,TGTGCCAGCAGTTACATGCAGGGCAGTCCCTACGAGCAGTACTTC,CASSYMQGSPYEQYF